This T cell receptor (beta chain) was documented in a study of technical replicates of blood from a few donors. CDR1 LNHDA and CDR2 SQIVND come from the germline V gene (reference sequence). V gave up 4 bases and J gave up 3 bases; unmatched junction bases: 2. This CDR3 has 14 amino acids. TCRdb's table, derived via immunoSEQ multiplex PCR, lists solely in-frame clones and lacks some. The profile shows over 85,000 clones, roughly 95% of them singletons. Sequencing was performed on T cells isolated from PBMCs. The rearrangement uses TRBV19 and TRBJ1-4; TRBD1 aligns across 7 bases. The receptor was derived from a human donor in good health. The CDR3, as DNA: TGTGCCAGTAGTAACAGGGGTTCTAATGAAAAACTGTTTTTT. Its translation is CASSNRGSNEKLFF. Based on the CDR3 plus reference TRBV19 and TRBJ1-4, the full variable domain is DGGITQSPKYLFRKEGQNVTLSCEQNLNHDAMYWYRQDPGQGLRLIYYSQIVNDFQKGDIAEGYSVSREKKESFPLTVTSAQKNPTAFYLCASSNRGSNEKLFFGSGTQLSVL.